This T cell receptor (beta chain) was profiled in a study of shared clonotypes between healthy human individuals. TCRdb keeps only in-frame clones here, not all; method: immunoSEQ multiplex PCR. The profile covers under 1 million clones, with 95% to 97% appearing a single time and around 0.25% taken by the ten largest. Naive-designated CD8 cells lacked CD45RO, were positively enriched for CCR7, and omitted terminally differentiated effector memory CD45RA+ cells. V was shortened by 1 base and J by 1 base, with 8 bases between the two germline ends. The length of the CDR3 is 14 residues. CDR1 SEHNR and CDR2 FQNEAQ come from the germline V gene (reference sequence).

This receptor was identified in a man aged 25 to 45 in good health. The chain recombines TRBV7-9 with TRBJ2-7; D call uncertain. Input material: naive CD8+ T cells sorted from blood. The CDR3 here is CASSLGEGSYEQYF. The CDR3 coding sequence is TGTGCCAGCAGCTTAGGAGAAGGGTCCTACGAGCAGTACTTC.